These T cell receptor beta chains were read from a single sample in a study of blood T cell repertoires in COVID-19. The protocol was immunoSEQ multiplex PCR, while the TCRdb copy is restricted to in-frame clones and leaves out a portion. The sample lists a few hundred thousand clones, 80% to 90% occurring once. Input material: peripheral blood. These receptors were collected from a woman aged 55-69 years who had recovered from COVID-19. Both conserved end residues are part of each CDR3. D genes are given only for firm matches. The size of a clone is reported for some rows only, either as once, few or many, or as a class for expanded clones.

J: TRBJ2-7
D: TRBD1
V: TRBV15
size: -
CDR3: CATSRPGQVAYEQYF
DNA: TGTGCCACCAGCAGACCGGGACAGGTTGCGTACGAGCAGTACTTC

J: TRBJ1-2
D: -
V: TRBV29-1
size: -
CDR3: CSVSQRWDGYTF
DNA: TGCAGCGTTTCCCAGAGGTGGGATGGCTACACCTTC

J: TRBJ1-1
D: -
V: TRBV4-1
size: -
CDR3: CASSPRALNTEAFF
DNA: TGCGCCAGCAGCCCCCGAGCTCTGAACACTGAAGCTTTCTTT

J: TRBJ1-1
D: TRBD1
V: TRBV7-9
size: -
CDR3: CASSSLLLTGMALNTEAFF
DNA: TGTGCCAGCAGCTCACTTCTCCTGACAGGGATGGCCCTGAACACTGAAGCTTTCTTT

J: TRBJ2-6
D: -
V: TRBV6-1
size: -
CDR3: CASSALQGSGANVLTF
DNA: TGTGCCAGCAGTGCCCTACAGGGTTCTGGGGCCAACGTCCTGACTTTC

J: TRBJ2-1
D: TRBD2
V: TRBV7-6
size: -
CDR3: CASSLGLAGGLYNEQFF
DNA: TGTGCCAGCAGCTTAGGACTAGCGGGGGGCCTTTACAATGAGCAGTTCTTC

J: TRBJ2-5
D: TRBD2
V: TRBV7-9
size: -
CDR3: CASSSPGLAGMETQYF
DNA: TGTGCCAGCAGCTCCCCCGGGCTAGCGGGGATGGAGACCCAGTACTTC

J: TRBJ1-1
D: -
V: TRBV7-3
size: -
CDR3: CASSLTAQNTEAFF
DNA: TGTGCCAGCAGCTTAACGGCACAGAACACTGAAGCTTTCTTT

J: TRBJ1-1
D: -
V: TRBV2
size: -
CDR3: CASTAGPNTEAFF
DNA: TGTGCCAGCACGGCAGGGCCGAACACTGAAGCTTTCTTT

J: TRBJ2-5
D: -
V: TRBV18
size: -
CDR3: CASSPLRGETQYF
DNA: TGTGCCAGCTCACCCCTCCGGGGAGAGACCCAGTACTTC

J: TRBJ1-5
D: TRBD1
V: TRBV7-8
size: few
CDR3: CASSGAGQNSNQPQHF
DNA: TGTGCCAGCAGCGGGGCGGGACAGAATAGCAATCAGCCCCAGCATTTT

J: TRBJ2-2
D: TRBD2
V: TRBV9
size: -
CDR3: CASSAGLAGGAGTGELFF
DNA: TGTGCCAGCAGCGCCGGACTAGCGGGGGGGGCGGGCACCGGGGAGCTGTTTTTT